This T cell receptor (beta chain) was sequenced during a study of T cell repertoires in aging, cancer and after chemotherapy. Turning to the study itself: Millions of TCR reads made up the full dataset. Study results and caveats: Loss of evenness, beyond lost richness, contributed to age-related TCR diversity decline in cancer patients. Rebound thymic output was suggested by rising median generation probability during chemotherapy in each cancer cohort.

Amplification of TCR beta used genomic DNA extracted from peripheral blood. Multiplex touch-down PCR with TRB-A/B primers amplified rearranged V-D-J TRB sequences. MiXCR, applied by TCRdb to the multiplex PCR reads, yields one record per CDR3 protein. The sample includes about 11,000 distinct CDR3 sequences, approximately 32% seen only once; the top ten take about a fifth. Germline trimming cut 7 bases from V and 4 bases from J; bases unmatched to any gene: 10. The CDR3 contains 14 residues. Per the germline V gene, CDR1 is GTSNPN and CDR2 is SVGIG (reference sequence). This clonotype is medium-sized by share. Its cognate antigen is unknown.

What was sequenced was blood. The clonotype was recovered from a human donor in good health. The donor label of this sample is uncertain. This chain links TRBV30 with TRBJ2-1; 7 bases map to TRBD2. CDR3 sequence reads: CASKGLGGYNEQFF. The CDR3 coding sequence is TGTGCCTCGAAAGGACTAGGTGGGTACAATGAGCAGTTCTTC.